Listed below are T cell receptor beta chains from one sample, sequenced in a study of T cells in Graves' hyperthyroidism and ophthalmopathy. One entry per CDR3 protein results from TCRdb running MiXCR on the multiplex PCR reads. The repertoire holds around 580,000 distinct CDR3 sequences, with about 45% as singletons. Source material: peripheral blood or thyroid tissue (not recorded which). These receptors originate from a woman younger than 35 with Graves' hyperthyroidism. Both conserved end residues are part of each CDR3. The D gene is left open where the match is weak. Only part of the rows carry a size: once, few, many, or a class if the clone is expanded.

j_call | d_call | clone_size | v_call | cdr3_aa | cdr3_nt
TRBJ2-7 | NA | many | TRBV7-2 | CASSSQDGLYEQYF | TGTGCCAGCAGCTCTCAAGACGGACTGTACGAGCAGTACTTC
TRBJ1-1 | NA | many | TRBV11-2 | CATSQARNTEAFF | TGTGCCACGTCCCAAGCCCGGAACACTGAAGCTTTCTTT
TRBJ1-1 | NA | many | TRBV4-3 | CASSQDPRSTEAFF | TGCGCCAGCAGCCAAGATCCACGGAGCACTGAAGCTTTCTTT
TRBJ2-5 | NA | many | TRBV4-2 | CASSPGAGETQYF | TGTGCCAGCAGCCCTGGAGCGGGAGAGACCCAGTACTTC
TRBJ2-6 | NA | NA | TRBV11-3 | CASSSGDNVLTF | TGTGCCAGCAGCTCGGGGGACAACGTCCTGACTTTC
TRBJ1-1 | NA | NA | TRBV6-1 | CASSYAGAFF | TGTGCCAGCAGTTACGCTGGGGCTTTCTTT
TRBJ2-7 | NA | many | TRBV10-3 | CAISETGTLDHEQYF | TGTGCCATCAGTGAAACCGGGACCCTGGACCACGAGCAGTACTTC
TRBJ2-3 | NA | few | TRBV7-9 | CASSLASHHTDTQYF | TGTGCCAGCAGCTTAGCGAGCCATCACACAGATACGCAGTATTTT
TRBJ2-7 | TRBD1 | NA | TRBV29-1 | CSLWTGSYEQYF | TGCAGCCTATGGACAGGATCCTACGAGCAGTACTTC
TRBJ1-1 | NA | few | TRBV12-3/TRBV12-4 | CASSPPGKGYTEAFF | TGTGCCAGCTCACCGCCCGGGAAGGGGTACACTGAAGCTTTCTTT
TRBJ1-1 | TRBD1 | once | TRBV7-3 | CASSLDQGGTEAFF | TGTGCCAGCAGCTTAGACCAGGGGGGCACTGAAGCTTTCTTT
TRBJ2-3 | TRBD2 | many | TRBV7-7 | CASSPRRLAGSTDTQYF | TGTGCTAGCAGCCCGAGGCGACTAGCGGGGAGCACAGATACGCAGTATTTT
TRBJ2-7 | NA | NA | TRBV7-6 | CASSFSEPHEQYF | TGTGCCAGCAGCTTTTCCGAGCCCCATGAGCAGTACTTC
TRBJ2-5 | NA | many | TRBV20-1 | CSASNSRGVVRETQYF | TGCAGTGCTAGTAATTCACGAGGGGTAGTGAGAGAGACCCAGTACTTC
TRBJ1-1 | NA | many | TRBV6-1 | CASSAHPRSAPGEAFF | TGTGCCAGCAGTGCTCATCCTCGGTCAGCCCCAGGTGAAGCTTTCTTT
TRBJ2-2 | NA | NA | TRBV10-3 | CAINFPGAGELFF | TGTGCCATCAATTTTCCCGGTGCCGGGGAGCTGTTTTTT
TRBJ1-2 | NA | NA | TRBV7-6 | CASSLEGSGPGNTF | TGTGCCAGCAGCTTAGAGGGGTCCGGGCCTGGAAACACCTTC
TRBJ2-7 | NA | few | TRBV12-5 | CASGDDRLSYEQYF | TGTGCTAGTGGTGACGACAGACTATCCTACGAGCAGTACTTC
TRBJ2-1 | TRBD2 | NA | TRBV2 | CASSDSGSNEQFF | TGTGCCAGCAGTGATAGCGGGAGCAATGAGCAGTTCTTC
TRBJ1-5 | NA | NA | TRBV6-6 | CASSYKTSNQPQHF | TGTGCCAGCAGTTACAAGACTAGCAATCAGCCCCAGCATTTT
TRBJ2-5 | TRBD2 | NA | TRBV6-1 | CASTPRGGVRDVFETQYF | TGTGCCAGCACCCCACGGGGGGGGGTCCGGGATGTATTTGAGACCCAGTACTTC
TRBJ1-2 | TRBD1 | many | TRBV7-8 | CASSLEGQGGFNYGYTF | TGTGCCAGCAGCTTAGAGGGACAGGGGGGTTTTAACTATGGCTACACCTTC
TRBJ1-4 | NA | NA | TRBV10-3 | CAISATGTPNEKLFF | TGTGCCATCAGTGCGACCGGGACACCCAATGAAAAACTGTTTTTT
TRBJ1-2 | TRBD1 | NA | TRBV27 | CASSFVGQGDGYTF | TGTGCCAGCAGTTTTGTGGGACAGGGGGATGGCTACACCTTC
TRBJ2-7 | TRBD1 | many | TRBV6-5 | CASSIGTGAPREQYF | TGTGCCAGCAGTATCGGGACAGGGGCCCCTCGGGAGCAGTACTTC
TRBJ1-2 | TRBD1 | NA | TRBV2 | CASSPDRAGGSYDYTF | TGTGCCAGCTCACCTGACAGAGCAGGGGGAAGTTATGACTACACCTTC
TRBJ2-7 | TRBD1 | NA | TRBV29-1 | CSVQPRGRYEQYF | TGCAGCGTGCAACCCAGGGGGAGATACGAGCAGTACTTC
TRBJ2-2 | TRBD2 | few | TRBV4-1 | CASSHLTSASNTGELFF | TGCGCCAGCAGCCATTTGACTAGCGCCTCGAACACCGGGGAGCTGTTTTTT
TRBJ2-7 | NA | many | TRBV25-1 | CASSSDSSIYEQYF | TGTGCCAGCAGTTCGGACAGCAGCATCTACGAGCAGTACTTC
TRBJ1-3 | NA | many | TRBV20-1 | CSAREGPRDTIYF | TGCAGTGCTAGAGAGGGACCTCGGGACACCATATATTTT
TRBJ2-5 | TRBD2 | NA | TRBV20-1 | CSASSGLAGVQETQYF | TGCAGTGCTAGTTCGGGACTAGCGGGAGTCCAAGAGACCCAGTACTTC
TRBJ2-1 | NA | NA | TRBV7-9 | CASSSRADNEQFF | TGTGCCAGCAGCTCCAGGGCCGACAATGAGCAGTTCTTC
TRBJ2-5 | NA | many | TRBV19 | CASSNPGKVRTQYF | TGTGCCAGTAGTAACCCTGGCAAAGTGAGAACCCAGTACTTC
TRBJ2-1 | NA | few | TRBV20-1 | CSARPVQRSYNEQFF | TGCAGTGCTAGGCCGGTTCAGCGGAGCTACAATGAGCAGTTCTTC
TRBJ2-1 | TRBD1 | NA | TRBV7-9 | CASRSGTGGFDEQFF | TGCGCCAGCAGATCCGGGACAGGGGGTTTCGATGAGCAGTTCTTC
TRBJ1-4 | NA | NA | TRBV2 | CASSLDTHEKLFF | TGTGCCAGCAGCCTGGATACGCATGAAAAACTGTTTTTT
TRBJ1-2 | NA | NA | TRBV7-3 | CASTPPKGGDYGYTF | TGTGCCAGCACCCCCCCAAAAGGAGGTGACTATGGCTACACCTTC